This paragraph reports one TCR beta chain. The sample belongs to a study of blood T cell repertoires in COVID-19. About the research overall: Collection of acute and convalescent COVID-19 samples took place in the United States, Italy and Spain. Nucleic acid was either cDNA or gDNA, and it came from T cells, B-cell-depleted T cells, or PBMCs.

The CDR3 consists of 13 residues. Germline-derived CDR1 and CDR2 are SGHTA and FQGTGA. V lost 5 bases, J lost 5 bases, and 11 bases lay in between. In the study's own analysis: How many nucleated cells were present was estimated from reference gene primer amplification. The assay was immunoSEQ multiplex PCR, and TCRdb's table has in-frame clones only and misses some. The DNA was the basis for D and trimming; V, J and clone size are from that table. The table lists 200,000 to 250,000 clones, approximately 84% of them singletons. In Seattle, patients joined the study during active infection and were tracked longitudinally.

This chain links TRBV7-3 with TRBJ2-3, with a possible D match to TRBD1 (6 bases). This TCR derives from a woman older than 75 with COVID-19, enrolled during active disease. The sequencing sample was made of peripheral blood. The CDR3 bases are TGTGCCAGCAGCATTAACAGGGAAGATACGCAGTATTTT. It translates to CASSINREDTQYF.